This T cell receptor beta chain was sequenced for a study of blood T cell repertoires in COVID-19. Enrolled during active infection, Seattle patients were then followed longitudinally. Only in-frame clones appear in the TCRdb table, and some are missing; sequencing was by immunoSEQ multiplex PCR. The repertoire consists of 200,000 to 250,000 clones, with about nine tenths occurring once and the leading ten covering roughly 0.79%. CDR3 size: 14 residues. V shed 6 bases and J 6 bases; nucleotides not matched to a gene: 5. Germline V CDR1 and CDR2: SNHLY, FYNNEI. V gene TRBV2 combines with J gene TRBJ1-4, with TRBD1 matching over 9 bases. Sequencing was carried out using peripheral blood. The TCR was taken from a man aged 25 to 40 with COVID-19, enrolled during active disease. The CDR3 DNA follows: TGTGCCAGCAGCCCAGACAGGGGGGATGAAAAACTGTTTTTT. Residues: CASSPDRGDEKLFF.